This TCR beta chain was profiled in a study of brain T cells in children with intractable seizures (dated by TCRdb to the early 2020s). Notes on the research overall: Resected brain tissue from fewer than 60 pediatric epilepsy surgery cases was initially screened for immune gene transcripts with a NanoString immunology panel. Of the approximately twelve selected surgery cases, pre-surgery blood was also sequenced for eight, so four had brain tissue only.

In this sample, this clone turned up once. The antigen it recognizes is unknown. No base quality information exists; no much larger clone differs at one position. On the study overall, not on this receptor specifically: Because pre- and post-surgery blood were sequenced to different depths, clones absent from the pre-surgery sample may reflect undersampling. Viral specificity was inferred solely from CDR3 sequence similarity, and the HCMV serostatus of the patients was not known.

V gives up 8 bases and J gives up 0 bases, and the segment between their germline ends measures 10 bases. CDR1 and CDR2 are drawn from the germline V gene: MDHEN, SYDVKM. The CDR3 covers 13 residues, taking in both the cysteine and the phenylalanine. The CDR3 DNA has 39 bases and is translated from base 1. The immunoSEQ assay was used to generate TCR beta chain sequences from genomic DNA. Turning to the authors' computational methods: CDR3 sequences that did not begin with the conserved framework cysteine at position 104 were removed by hand. Clonality was calculated as one minus the normalized Shannon's Diversity Index, with values ranging from 0 (maximal diversity) to 1 (oligoclonal). To check whether a given CDR3 had different frequencies in two samples, for example brain versus blood, chi-squared comparison-of-proportions tests were used. Public clonotypes were found through immuneACCESS searches, while the VDJdb browser was used to judge similarity to known antiviral clonotypes. As stored in TCRdb, this immuneACCESS dataset retains in-frame rearrangements with V and J assigned. A fraction of the clones does not appear; measured against another copy, unresolved V genes explain less than half of the discrepancy, and the remainder lacks a known reason. V and J calls plus clone size are reproduced from that table; the DNA served to infer D and trimming. The sample table records under 400,000 clones; roughly 93% of these occur just once. 5% to 7% of the sample is taken by the ten largest.

The intended sense of this specimen's time point label: blood from clinic visit 5 months post-surgery; TSC patient then seizure free. The surgery cases showing the highest brain T cell transcript signatures were chosen for TCR beta chain sequencing of brain tissue and, when available, of blood. Before surgery, the patients had been given at least one anti-epileptic drug. The TCR-sequenced patients were children whose drug-resistant epilepsy was caused by tuberous sclerosis complex, focal cortical dysplasia, Rasmussen encephalitis or hemimegalencephaly. The Monarch genomic DNA purification kit was used to extract bulk genomic DNA from unsorted brain tissue and whole blood.

The sequence came from a boy younger than two with tuberous sclerosis and intractable seizures. The starting material was peripheral blood, obtained roughly 5 months after surgery. The chain was built from TRBV28 and TRBJ1-2; too little of a D gene remains to name it. The CDR3 corresponds to CASLSGANYGYTF. The DNA sequence reads TGTGCCAGCTTATCAGGTGCTAACTATGGCTACACCTTC.